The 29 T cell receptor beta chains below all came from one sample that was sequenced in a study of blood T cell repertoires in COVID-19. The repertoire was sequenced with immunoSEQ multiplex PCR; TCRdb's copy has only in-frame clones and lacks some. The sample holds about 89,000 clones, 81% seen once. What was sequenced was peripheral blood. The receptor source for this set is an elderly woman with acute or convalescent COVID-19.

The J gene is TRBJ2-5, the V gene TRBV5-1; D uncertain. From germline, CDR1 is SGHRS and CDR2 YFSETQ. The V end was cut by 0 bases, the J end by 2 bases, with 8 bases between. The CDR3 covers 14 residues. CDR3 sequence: CASSLGPRQETQYF. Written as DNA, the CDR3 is TGCGCCAGCAGCTTGGGCCCCAGACAAGAGACCCAGTACTTC. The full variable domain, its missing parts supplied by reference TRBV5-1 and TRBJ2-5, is KAGVTQTPRYLIKTRGQQVTLSCSPISGHRSVSWYQQTPGQGLQFLFEYFSETQRNKGNFPGRFSGRQFSNSRSEMNVSTLELGDSALYLCASSLGPRQETQYFGPGTRLLVL.

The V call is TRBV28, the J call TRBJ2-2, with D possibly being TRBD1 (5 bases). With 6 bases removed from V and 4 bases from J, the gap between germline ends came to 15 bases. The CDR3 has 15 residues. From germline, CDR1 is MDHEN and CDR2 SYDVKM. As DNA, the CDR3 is TGTGCCAGCAGACTATCTGGACAACGCACCGGGGAGCTGTTTTTT. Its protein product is CASRLSGQRTGELFF. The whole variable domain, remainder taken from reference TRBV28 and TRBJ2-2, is DVKVTQSSRYLVKRTGEKVFLECVQDMDHENMFWYRQDPGLGLRLIYFSYDVKMKEKGDIPEGYSVSREKKERFSLILESASTNQTSMYLCASRLSGQRTGELFFGEGSRLTVL.

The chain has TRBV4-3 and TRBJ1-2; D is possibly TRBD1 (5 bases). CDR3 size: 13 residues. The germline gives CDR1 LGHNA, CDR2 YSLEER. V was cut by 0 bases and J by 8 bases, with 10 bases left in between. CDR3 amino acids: CASSQEGVLGYTF. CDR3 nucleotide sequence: TGCGCCAGCAGCCAAGAAGGGGTTTTAGGCTACACCTTC.

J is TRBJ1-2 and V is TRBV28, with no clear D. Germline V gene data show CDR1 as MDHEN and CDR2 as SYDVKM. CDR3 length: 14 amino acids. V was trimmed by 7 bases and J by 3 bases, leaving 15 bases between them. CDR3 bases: TGTGCCAGCACCGTCCCGGGAATCGACTATGGCTACACCTTC. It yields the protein CASTVPGIDYGYTF.

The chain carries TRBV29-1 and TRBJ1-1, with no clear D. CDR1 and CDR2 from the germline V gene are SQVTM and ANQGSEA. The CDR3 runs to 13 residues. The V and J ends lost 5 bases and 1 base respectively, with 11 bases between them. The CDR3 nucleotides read TGCAGCGTTCTTAAGCTAGGGAACACTGAAGCTTTCTTT. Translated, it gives CSVLKLGNTEAFF.

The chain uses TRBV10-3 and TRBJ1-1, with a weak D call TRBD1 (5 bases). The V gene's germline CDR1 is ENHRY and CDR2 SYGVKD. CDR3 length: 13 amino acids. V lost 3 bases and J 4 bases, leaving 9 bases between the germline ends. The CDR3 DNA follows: TGTGCCATCAGTGACCTCGGGGGCACTGAAGCTTTCTTT. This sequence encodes CAISDLGGTEAFF.

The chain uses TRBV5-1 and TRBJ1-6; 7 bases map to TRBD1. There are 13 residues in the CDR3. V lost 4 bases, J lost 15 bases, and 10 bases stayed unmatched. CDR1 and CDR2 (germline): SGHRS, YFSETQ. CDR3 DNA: TGCGCCAGCAGCCCGGGACAGACCCGCGACCTCCACTTT. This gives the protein CASSPGQTRDLHF.

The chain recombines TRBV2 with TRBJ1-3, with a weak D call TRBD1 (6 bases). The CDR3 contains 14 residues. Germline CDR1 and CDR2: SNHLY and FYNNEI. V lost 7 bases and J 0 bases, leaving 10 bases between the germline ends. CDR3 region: CASKVDSSGNTIYF. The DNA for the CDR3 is TGTGCCAGCAAGGTGGACAGCTCTGGAAACACCATATATTTT.

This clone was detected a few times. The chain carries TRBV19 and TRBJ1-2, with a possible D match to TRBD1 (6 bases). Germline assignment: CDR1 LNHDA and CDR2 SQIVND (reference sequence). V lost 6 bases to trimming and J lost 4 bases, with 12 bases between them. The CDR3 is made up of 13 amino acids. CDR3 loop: CASSPGGLYGYTF. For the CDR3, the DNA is TGTGCCAGTAGCCCGGGGGGGCTCTATGGCTACACCTTC.

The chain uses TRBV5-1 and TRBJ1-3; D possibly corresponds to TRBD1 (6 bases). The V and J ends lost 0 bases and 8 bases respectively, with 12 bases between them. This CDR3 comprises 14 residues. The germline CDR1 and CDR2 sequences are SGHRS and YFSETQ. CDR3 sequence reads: CASSLAGQGDTIYF. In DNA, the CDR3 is TGCGCCAGCAGCTTGGCGGGACAAGGGGACACCATATATTTT.

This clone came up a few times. The CDR3 DNA follows: TGTGCCAGCAGTTATGAGGGACAGGGGGAAAAATATCGATACGAGCAGTACGTC. Protein product: CASSYEGQGEKYRYEQYV. The rearrangement links TRBV6-2 or TRBV6-3 to TRBJ2-7, with 11 bases lining up with TRBD1. This CDR3 is built from 18 residues. The germline V gene encodes CDR1 MNHEY and CDR2 SVGEGT. Trimming removed 3 bases from V and 4 bases from J; junction bases left unmatched: 14.

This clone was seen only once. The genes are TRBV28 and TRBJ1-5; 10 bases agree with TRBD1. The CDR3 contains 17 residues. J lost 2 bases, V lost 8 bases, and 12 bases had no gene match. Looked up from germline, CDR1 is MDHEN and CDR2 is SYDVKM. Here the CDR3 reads CASYPGQGRGGNQPQHF. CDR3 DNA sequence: TGTGCCAGCTACCCGGGACAGGGGAGGGGGGGCAATCAGCCCCAGCATTTT.

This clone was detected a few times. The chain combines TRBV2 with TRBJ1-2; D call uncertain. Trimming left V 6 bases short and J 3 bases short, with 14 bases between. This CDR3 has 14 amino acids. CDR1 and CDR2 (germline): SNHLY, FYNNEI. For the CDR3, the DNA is TGTGCCAGCAGCGATTTGAGGAGGGACTATGGCTACACCTTC. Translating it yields CASSDLRRDYGYTF.

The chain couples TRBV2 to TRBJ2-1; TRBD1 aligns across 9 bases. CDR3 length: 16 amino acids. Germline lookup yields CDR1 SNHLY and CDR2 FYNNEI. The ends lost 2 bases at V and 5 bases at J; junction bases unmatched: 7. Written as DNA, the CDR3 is TGTGCCAGCAGTGAAACGGACAGGGGAGGTAACAATGAGCAGTTCTTC. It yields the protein CASSETDRGGNNEQFF.

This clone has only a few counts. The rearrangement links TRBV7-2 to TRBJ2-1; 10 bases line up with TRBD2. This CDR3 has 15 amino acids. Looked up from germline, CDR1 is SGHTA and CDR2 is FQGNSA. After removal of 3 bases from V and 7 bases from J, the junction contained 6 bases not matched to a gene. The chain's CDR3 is CASSFSGGLDNEQFF. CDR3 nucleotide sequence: TGTGCCAGCAGCTTTAGCGGGGGGCTCGATAATGAGCAGTTCTTC. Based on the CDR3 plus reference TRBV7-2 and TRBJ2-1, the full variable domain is GAGVSQSPSNKVTEKGKDVELRCDPISGHTALYWYRQSLGQGLEFLIYFQGNSAPDKSGLPSDRFSAERTGGSVSTLTIQRTQQEDSAVYLCASSFSGGLDNEQFFGPGTRLTVL.

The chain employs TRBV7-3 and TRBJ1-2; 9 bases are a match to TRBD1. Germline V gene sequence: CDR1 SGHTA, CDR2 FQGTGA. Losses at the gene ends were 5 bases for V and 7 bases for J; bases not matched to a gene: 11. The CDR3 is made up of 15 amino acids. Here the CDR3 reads CASSPSTTGGIGYTF. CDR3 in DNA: TGTGCCAGCAGCCCCTCAACGACAGGGGGAATTGGCTACACCTTC.

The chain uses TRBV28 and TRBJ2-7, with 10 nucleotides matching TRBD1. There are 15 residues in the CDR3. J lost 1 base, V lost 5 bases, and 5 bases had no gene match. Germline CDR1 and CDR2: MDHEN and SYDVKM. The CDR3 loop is CASSMPGQGSYEQYV. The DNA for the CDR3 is TGTGCCAGCAGTATGCCGGGACAGGGGTCCTACGAGCAGTACGTC.

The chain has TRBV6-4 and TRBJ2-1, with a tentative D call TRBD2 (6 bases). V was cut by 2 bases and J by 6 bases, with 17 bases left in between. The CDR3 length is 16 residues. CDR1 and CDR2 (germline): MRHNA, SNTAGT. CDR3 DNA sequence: TGTGCCAGCAGTGACGGGGCGGGGAGAGCGGCCAATGAGCAGTTCTTC. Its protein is CASSDGAGRAANEQFF.

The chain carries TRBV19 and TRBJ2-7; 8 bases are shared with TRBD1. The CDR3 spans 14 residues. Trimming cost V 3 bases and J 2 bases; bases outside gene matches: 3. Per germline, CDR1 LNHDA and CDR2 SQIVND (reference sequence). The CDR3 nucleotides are TGTGCCAGTAGTATGCAGGGGGCGGCCTACGAGCAGTACTTC. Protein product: CASSMQGAAYEQYF. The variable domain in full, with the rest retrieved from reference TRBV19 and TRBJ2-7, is DGGITQSPKYLFRKEGQNVTLSCEQNLNHDAMYWYRQDPGQGLRLIYYSQIVNDFQKGDIAEGYSVSREKKESFPLTVTSAQKNPTAFYLCASSMQGAAYEQYFGPGTRLTVT.

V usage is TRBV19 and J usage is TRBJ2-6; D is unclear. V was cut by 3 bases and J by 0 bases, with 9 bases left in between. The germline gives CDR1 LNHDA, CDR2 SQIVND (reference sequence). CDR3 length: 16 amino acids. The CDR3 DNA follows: TGTGCCAGTAGTATTAGCCATACCTCTGGGGCCAACGTCCTGACTTTC. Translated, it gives CASSISHTSGANVLTF.

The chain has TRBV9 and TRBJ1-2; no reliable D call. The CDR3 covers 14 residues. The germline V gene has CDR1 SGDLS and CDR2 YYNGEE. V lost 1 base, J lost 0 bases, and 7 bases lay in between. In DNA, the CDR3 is TGTGCCAGCAGCGTACAGGCAGCTAACTATGGCTACACCTTC. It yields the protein CASSVQAANYGYTF.

The CDR3 here is CASSPLATSGYEQYV. The CDR3 nucleotides read TGTGCCAGCAGCCCCCTCGCTACTAGCGGATACGAGCAGTACGTC. This chain connects TRBV7-8 to TRBJ2-7; 8 positions agree with TRBD2. The CDR3 has 15 amino acids. Germline lookup yields CDR1 SGHVS and CDR2 FQNEAQ. The ends lost 5 bases at V and 4 bases at J; junction bases unmatched: 10.

The CDR3 loop reads CASSPGQEERLFF. The DNA of the CDR3 is TGTGCCAGCTCACCTGGGCAGGAGGAGAGGCTGTTTTTT. J is TRBJ1-4 and V is TRBV18; no definite D call. Trimming removed 3 bases from V and 14 bases from J, with 16 bases in between. Germline CDR1 KGHSH, CDR2 LQKENI. The CDR3 has 13 amino acids.

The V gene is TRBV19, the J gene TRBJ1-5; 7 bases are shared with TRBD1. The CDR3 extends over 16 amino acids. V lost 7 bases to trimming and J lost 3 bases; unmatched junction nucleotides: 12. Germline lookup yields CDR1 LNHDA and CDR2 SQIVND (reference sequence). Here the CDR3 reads CASTGGGGRANQPQHF. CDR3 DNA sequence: TGTGCCAGTACAGGGGGTGGGGGCAGAGCCAATCAGCCCCAGCATTTT.

CDR3 DNA: TGTGCCAGCAGTTACGGGGGACAGGGGAGGGGTGAGCAGTTCTTC. Amino acids: CASSYGGQGRGEQFF. The V gene is TRBV6-2 or TRBV6-3, the J gene TRBJ2-1; 10 nucleotides agree with TRBD1. Trimming took 2 bases from V and 9 from J; bases not matched to a gene: 7. This CDR3 has 15 residues. CDR1 is MNHEY, CDR2 SVGEGT, per germline.

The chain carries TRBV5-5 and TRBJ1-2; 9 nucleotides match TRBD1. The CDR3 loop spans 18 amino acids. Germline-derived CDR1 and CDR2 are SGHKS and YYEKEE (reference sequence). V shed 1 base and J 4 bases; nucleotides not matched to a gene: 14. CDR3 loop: CASSLLPLPGQGIYGYTF. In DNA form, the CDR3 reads TGTGCCAGCAGCTTGCTTCCCCTACCGGGACAGGGCATCTATGGCTACACCTTC.

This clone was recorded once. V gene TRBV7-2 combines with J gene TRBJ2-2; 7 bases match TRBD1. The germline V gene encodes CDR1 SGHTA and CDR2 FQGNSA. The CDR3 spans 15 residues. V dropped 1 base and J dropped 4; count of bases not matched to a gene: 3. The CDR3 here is CASSLGQGSTGELFF. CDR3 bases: TGTGCCAGCAGCTTAGGACAGGGCAGCACCGGGGAGCTGTTTTTT.

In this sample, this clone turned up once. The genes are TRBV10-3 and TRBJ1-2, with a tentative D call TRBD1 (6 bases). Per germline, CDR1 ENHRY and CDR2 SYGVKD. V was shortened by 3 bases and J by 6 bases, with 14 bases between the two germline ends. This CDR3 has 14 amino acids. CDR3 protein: CAISEDAGADGYTF. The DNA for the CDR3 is TGTGCCATCAGTGAAGATGCGGGGGCGGATGGCTACACCTTC.

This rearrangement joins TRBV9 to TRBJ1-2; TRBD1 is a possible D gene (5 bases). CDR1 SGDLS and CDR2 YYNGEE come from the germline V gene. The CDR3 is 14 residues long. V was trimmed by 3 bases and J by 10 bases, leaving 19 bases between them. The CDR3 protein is CASSGDLGVTVYTF. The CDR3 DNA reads TGTGCCAGCAGCGGGGATTTAGGGGTGACGGTCTACACCTTC. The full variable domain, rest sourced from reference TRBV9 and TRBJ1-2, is DSGVTQTPKHLITATGQRVTLRCSPRSGDLSVYWYQQSLDQGLQFLIQYYNGEERAKGNILERFSAQQFPDLHSELNLSSLELGDSALYFCASSGDLGVTVYTFGSGTRLTVV.